The following is a TCR beta chain sequence with its context. The data belong to a study of blood T cell repertoires in COVID-19. Study details: Acute and convalescent COVID-19 samples came from the United States, Italy and Spain. T cells, B-cell-depleted T cells, or PBMCs provided the cDNA or gDNA that served as material.

In the study's own analysis: Researchers report that nucleated cell counts were estimated from reference gene primer amplification. This table comes from immunoSEQ multiplex PCR, and its TCRdb copy is limited to in-frame clones, with some not included. Clonal size and the V and J genes are those of that table, whereas D and trimming came from the DNA. Among roughly 250,000 clones listed, roughly 82% were seen once. CDR1 KGHSH and CDR2 LQKENI come from the germline V gene. CDR3 length: 15 residues. The V gene end was trimmed by 1 base and the J gene end by 4 bases; junction bases not matched to a gene: 3.

This TCR was sampled from a woman of 80 years or more with active or convalescent COVID-19. The chain uses TRBV18 and TRBJ2-1; 8 bases fit TRBD1. Sequencing was done on a sample of peripheral blood. The DNA for the CDR3 is TGTGCCAGCTCACCACTAGGACAGGGATACAATGAGCAGTTCTTC. This codes for CASSPLGQGYNEQFF.